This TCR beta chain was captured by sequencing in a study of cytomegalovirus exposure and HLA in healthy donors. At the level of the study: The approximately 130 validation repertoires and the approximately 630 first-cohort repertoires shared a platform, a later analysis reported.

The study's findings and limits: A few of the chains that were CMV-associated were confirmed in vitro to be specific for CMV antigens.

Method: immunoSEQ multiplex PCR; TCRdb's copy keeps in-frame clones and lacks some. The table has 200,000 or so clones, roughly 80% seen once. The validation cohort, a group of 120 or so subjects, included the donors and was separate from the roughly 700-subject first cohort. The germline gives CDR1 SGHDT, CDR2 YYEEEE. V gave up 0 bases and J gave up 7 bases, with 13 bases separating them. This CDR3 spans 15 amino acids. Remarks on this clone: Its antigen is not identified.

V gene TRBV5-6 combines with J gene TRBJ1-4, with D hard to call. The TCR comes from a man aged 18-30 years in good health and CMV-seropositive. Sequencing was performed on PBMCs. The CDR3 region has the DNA TGTGCCAGCAGCTTGGGAGCCTTAAGTGGTGAAAAACTGTTTTTT. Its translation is CASSLGALSGEKLFF.